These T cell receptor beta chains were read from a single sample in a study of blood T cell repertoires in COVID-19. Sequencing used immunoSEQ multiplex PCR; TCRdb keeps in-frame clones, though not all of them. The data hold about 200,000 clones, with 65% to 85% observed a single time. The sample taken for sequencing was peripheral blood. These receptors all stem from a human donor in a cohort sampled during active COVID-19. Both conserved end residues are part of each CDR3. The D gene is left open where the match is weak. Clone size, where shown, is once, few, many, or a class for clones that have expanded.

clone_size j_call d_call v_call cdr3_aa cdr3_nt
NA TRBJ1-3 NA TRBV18 CASSPSTASSGNTIYF TGTGCCAGCTCACCATCGACAGCTAGCTCTGGAAACACCATATATTTT
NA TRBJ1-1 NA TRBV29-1 CSVPQATDTEAFF TGCAGCGTCCCCCAGGCCACGGACACTGAAGCTTTCTTT
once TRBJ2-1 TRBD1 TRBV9 CASSVGTTGGGEQFF TGTGCCAGCAGCGTAGGAACTACAGGGGGCGGTGAGCAGTTCTTC
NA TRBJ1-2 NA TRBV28 CASSLPGDYGYTF TGTGCCAGCAGTTTACCCGGAGACTATGGCTACACCTTC
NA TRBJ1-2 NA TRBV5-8 CASSFHTRANYGYTF TGTGCCAGCAGCTTTCACACCAGGGCTAACTATGGCTACACCTTC
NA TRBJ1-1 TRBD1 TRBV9 CASSVERQGKNTEAFF TGTGCCAGCAGCGTAGAGCGACAGGGAAAGAACACTGAAGCTTTCTTT
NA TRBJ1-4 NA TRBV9 CASSPQWAGNEKLFF TGTGCCAGCAGCCCCCAGTGGGCGGGTAATGAAAAACTGTTTTTT
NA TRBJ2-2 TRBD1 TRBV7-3 CASSTGGYEDTGELFF TGTGCCAGCAGCACAGGGGGGTATGAGGACACCGGGGAGCTGTTTTTT
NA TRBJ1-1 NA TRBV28 CASSVMGLNTEAFF TGTGCCAGCAGTGTCATGGGGCTGAACACTGAAGCTTTCTTT
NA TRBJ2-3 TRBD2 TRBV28 CASSPSSGVTQYF TGTGCCAGCAGCCCCTCAAGCGGGGTTACGCAGTATTTT
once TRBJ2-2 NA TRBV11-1 CASSFRGSGTGELFF TGTGCCAGCAGCTTTAGGGGGTCGGGAACCGGGGAGCTGTTTTTT
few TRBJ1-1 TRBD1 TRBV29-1 CSVTGALVRNTEAFF TGCAGCGTTACAGGGGCCCTTGTTCGGAACACTGAAGCTTTCTTT
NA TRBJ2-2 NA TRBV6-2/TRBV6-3 CASSYLGMSVTGELFF TGTGCCAGCAGTTATCTCGGTATGTCGGTCACCGGGGAGCTGTTTTTT
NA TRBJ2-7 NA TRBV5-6 CASNLASYEQYF TGTGCCAGTAACCTGGCTTCCTACGAGCAGTACTTC
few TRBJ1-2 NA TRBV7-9 CASSLGRRAYGYTF TGTGCCAGCAGCTTAGGGCGCAGGGCTTATGGCTACACCTTC
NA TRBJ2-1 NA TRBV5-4 CASSTPARDEQFF TGTGCCAGCAGCACCCCAGCGAGGGATGAGCAGTTCTTC
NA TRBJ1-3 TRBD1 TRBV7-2 CASSLTGGFGNTIYF TGTGCCAGCAGCTTGACAGGGGGCTTTGGAAACACCATATATTTT
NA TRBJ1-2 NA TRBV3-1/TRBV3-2 CASSYPGGEYTF TGTGCCAGCAGCTACCCGGGAGGGGAATACACCTTC
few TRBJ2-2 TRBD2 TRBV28 CASSSSGSRVGGELFF TGTGCCAGCAGTTCTAGCGGGAGTAGGGTTGGCGGGGAGCTGTTTTTT
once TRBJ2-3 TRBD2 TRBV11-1 CASSLAAGRAEDTQYF TGTGCCAGCAGCTTAGCTGCCGGGAGGGCAGAGGATACGCAGTATTTT
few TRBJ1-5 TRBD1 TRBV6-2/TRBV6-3 CASSPGTGTQPQHF TGTGCCAGCAGCCCCGGGACAGGGACCCAGCCCCAGCATTTT
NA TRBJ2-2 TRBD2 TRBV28 CATLLRTSGVNTGELFF TGTGCCACCCTCCTTCGGACTAGCGGGGTCAACACCGGGGAGCTGTTTTTT
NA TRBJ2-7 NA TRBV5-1 CASSPGLYEQYF TGCGCCAGCAGCCCGGGACTCTACGAGCAGTACTTC
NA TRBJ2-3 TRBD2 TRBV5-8 CASSLGLAETDTQYF TGTGCCAGCAGCTTGGGACTAGCGGAGACAGATACGCAGTATTTT
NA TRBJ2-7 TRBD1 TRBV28 CASSRHGTGVSEQYF TGTGCCAGCAGCCGCCACGGTACAGGGGTTTCCGAGCAGTACTTC
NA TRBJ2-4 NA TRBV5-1 CASSLTGSENIQYF TGCGCCAGCAGCTTGACAGGGTCGGAAAACATTCAGTACTTC
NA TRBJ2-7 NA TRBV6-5 CASSYDSSYEQYF TGTGCCAGCAGTTATGATAGCTCCTACGAGCAGTACTTC
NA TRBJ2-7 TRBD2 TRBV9 CASSTASGASSYEQYF TGTGCCAGCAGCACGGCTAGCGGGGCTAGCTCCTACGAGCAGTACTTC
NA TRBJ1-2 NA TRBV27 CASSPGRGRYGYTF TGTGCCAGCAGTCCCGGCCGAGGGAGGTATGGCTACACCTTC
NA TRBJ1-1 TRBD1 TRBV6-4 CASSFSTGGAEAFF TGTGCCAGCAGTTTTTCCACAGGGGGCGCTGAAGCTTTCTTT
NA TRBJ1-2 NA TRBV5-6 CASSLLGDYGYTF TGTGCCAGCAGCTTGCTAGGGGATTATGGCTACACCTTC
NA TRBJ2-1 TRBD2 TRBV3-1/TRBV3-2 CASSPASGGIYNEQFF TGTGCCAGCAGCCCAGCGAGCGGGGGGATCTACAATGAGCAGTTCTTC